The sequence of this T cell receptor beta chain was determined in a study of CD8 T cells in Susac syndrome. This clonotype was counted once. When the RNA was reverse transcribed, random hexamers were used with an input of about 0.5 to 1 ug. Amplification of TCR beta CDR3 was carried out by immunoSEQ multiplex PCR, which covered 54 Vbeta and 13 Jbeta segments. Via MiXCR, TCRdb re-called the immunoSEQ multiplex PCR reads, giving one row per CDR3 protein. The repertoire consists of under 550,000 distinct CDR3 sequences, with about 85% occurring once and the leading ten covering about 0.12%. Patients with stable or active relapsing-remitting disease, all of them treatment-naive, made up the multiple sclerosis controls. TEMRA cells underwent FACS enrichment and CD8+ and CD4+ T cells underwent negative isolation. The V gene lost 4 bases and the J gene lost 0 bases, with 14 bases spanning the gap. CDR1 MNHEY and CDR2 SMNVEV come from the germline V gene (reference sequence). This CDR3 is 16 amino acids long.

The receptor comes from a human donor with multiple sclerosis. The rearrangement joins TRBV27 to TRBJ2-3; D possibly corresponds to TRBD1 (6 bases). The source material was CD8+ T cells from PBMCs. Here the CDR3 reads CASSSFRGRSTDTQYF. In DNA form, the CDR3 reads TGTGCCAGCAGTTCTTTCAGGGGCCGTAGCACAGATACGCAGTATTTT.